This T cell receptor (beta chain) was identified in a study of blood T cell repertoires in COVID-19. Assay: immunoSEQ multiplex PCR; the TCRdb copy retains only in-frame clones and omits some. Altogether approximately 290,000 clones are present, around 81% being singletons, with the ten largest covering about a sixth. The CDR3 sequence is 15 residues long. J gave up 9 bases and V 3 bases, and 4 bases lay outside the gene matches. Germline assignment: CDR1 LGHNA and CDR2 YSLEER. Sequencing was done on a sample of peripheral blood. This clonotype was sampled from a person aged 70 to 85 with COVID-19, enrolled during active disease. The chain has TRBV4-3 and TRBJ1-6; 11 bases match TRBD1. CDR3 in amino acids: CASSQGQGVISPLHF. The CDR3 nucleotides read TGCGCCAGCAGCCAGGGACAGGGGGTAATTTCACCCCTCCACTTT.